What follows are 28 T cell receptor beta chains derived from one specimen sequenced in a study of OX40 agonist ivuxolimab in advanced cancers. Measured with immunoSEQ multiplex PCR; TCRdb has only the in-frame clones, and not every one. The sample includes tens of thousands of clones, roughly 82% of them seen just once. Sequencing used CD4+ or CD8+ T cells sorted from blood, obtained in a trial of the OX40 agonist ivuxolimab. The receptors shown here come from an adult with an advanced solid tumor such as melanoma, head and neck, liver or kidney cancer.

The CDR3 bases are TGTGCCAGCTCGCTGTCGACCTCCTACAATGAGCAGTTCTTC. It yields the protein CASSLSTSYNEQFF. The chain is built from TRBV18 and TRBJ2-1, with unresolved D. V was cut by 6 bases and J by 0 bases, with 9 bases left in between. Per the germline V gene, CDR1 is KGHSH and CDR2 is LQKENI. CDR3 length: 14 amino acids.

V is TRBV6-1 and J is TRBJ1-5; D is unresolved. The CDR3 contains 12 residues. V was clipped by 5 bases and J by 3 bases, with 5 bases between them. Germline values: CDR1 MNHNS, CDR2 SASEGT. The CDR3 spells CASSFSNQPQHF. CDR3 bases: TGTGCCAGCAGTTTCTCCAATCAGCCCCAGCATTTT.

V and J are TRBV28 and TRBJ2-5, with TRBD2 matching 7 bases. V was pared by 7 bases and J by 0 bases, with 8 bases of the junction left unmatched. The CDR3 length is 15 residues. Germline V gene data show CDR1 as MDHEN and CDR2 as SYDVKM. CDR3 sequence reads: CASTIRLAYQETQYF. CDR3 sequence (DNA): TGTGCCAGCACCATAAGACTAGCTTACCAAGAGACCCAGTACTTC.

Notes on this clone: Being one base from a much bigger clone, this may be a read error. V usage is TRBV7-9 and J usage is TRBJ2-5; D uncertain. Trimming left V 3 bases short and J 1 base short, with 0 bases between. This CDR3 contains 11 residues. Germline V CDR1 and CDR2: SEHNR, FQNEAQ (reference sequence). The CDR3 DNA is TGTGCCAGCAGCTTCCAAGAGACCCAGTACTTC. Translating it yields CASSFQETQYF.

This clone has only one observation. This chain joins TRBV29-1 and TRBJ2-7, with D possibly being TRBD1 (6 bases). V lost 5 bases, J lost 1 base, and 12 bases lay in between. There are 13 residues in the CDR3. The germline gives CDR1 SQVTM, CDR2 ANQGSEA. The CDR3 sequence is CSVFGTSSYEQYF. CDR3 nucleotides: TGCAGCGTTTTTGGGACATCGTCCTACGAGCAGTACTTC.

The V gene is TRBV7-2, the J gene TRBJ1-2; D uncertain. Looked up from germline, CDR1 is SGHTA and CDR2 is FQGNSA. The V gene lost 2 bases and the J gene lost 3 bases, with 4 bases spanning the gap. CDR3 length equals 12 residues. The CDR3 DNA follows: TGTGCCAGCAGCTTAACTGACTATGGCTACACCTTC. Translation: CASSLTDYGYTF. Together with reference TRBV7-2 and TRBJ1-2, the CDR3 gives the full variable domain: GAGVSQSPSNKVTEKGKDVELRCDPISGHTALYWYRQSLGQGLEFLIYFQGNSAPDKSGLPSDRFSAERTGGSVSTLTIQRTQQEDSAVYLCASSLTDYGYTFGSGTRLTVV.

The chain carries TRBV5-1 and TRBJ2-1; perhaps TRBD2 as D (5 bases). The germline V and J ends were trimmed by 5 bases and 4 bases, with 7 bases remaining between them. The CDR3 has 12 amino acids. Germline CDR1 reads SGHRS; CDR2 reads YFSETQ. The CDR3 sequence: CASREDYNEQFF. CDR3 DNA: TGCGCCAGCAGGGAGGATTACAATGAGCAGTTCTTC.

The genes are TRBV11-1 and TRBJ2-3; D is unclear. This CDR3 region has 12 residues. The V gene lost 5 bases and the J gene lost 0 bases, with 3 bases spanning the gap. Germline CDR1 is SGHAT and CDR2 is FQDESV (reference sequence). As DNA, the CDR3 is TGTGCCAGCAGCGAAAGCACAGATACGCAGTATTTT. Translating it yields CASSESTDTQYF.

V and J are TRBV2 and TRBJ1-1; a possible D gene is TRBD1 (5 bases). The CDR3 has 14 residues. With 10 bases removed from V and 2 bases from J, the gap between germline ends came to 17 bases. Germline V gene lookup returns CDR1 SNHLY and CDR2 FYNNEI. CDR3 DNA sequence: TGTGCCATACCTCTAGGGGCTGGAAACACTGAAGCTTTCTTT. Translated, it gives CAIPLGAGNTEAFF.

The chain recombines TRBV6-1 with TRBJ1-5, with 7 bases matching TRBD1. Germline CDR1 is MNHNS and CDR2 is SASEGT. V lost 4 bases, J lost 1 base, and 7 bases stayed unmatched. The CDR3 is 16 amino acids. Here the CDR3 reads CASSVRGGSSNQPQHF. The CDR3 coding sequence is TGTGCCAGCAGTGTACGAGGGGGCTCGAGCAATCAGCCCCAGCATTTT.

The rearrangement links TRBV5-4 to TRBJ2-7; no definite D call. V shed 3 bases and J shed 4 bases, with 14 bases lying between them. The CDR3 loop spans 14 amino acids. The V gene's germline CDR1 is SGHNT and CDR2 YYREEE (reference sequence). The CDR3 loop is CASSSGFLGYEQYF. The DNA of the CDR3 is TGTGCCAGCAGCTCCGGTTTCTTGGGTTACGAGCAGTACTTC.

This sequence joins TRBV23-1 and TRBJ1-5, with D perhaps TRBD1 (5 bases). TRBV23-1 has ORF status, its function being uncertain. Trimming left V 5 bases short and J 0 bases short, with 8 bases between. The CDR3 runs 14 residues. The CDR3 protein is CASSLDSSNQPQHF. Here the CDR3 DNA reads TGCGCCAGCAGTTTAGACAGTAGCAATCAGCCCCAGCATTTT.

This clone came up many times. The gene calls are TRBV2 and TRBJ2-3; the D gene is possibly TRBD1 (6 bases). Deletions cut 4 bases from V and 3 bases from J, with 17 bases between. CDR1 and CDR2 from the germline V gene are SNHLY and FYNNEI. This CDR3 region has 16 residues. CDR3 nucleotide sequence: TGTGCCAGCAGTGTGACTACGTCCAGGGGAACAGATACGCAGTATTTT. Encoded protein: CASSVTTSRGTDTQYF. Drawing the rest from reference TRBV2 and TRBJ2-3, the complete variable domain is EPEVTQTPSHQVTQMGQEVILRCVPISNHLYFYWYRQILGQKVEFLVSFYNNEISEKSEIFDDQFSVERPDGSNFTLKIRSTKLEDSAMYFCASSVTTSRGTDTQYFGPGTRLTVL.

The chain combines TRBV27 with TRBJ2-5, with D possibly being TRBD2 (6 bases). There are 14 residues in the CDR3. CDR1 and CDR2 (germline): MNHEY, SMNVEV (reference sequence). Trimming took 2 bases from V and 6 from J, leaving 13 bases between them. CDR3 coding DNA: TGTGCCAGCAGTTTAATGGCTAGCGTGAAGACCCAGTACTTC. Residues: CASSLMASVKTQYF.

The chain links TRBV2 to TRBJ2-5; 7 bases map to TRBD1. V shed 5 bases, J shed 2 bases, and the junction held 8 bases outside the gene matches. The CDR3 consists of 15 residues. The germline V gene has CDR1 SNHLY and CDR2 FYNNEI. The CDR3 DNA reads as TGTGCCAGCAGTTGGAACCGGGACAGACAAGAGACCCAGTACTTC. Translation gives CASSWNRDRQETQYF.

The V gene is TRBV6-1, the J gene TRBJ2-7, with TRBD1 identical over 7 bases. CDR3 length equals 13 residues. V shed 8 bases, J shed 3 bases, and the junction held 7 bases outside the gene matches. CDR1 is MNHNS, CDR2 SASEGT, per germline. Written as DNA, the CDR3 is TGTGCCAGCCAGACAGGGTGGCGCTACGAGCAGTACTTC. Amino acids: CASQTGWRYEQYF.

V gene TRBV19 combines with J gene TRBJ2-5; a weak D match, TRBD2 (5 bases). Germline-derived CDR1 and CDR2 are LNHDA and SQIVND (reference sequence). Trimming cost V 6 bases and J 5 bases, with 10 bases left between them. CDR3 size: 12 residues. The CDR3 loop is CASRDSGETQYF. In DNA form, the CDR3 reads TGTGCCAGTAGGGATTCGGGGGAGACCCAGTACTTC.

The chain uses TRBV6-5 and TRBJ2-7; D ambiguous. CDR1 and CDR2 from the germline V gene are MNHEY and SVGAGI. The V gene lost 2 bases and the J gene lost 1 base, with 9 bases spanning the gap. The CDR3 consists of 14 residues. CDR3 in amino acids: CASSYRVTSYEQYF. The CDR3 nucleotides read TGTGCCAGCAGTTACCGGGTAACATCCTACGAGCAGTACTTC.

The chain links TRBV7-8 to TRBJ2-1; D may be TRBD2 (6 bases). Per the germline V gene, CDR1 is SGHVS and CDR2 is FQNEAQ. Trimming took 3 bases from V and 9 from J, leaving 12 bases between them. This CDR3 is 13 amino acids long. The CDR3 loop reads CASSFAGLGEQFF. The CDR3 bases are TGTGCCAGCAGCTTTGCGGGGTTGGGTGAGCAGTTCTTC. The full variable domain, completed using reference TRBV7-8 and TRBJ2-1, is GAGVSQSPRYKVAKRGQDVALRCDPISGHVSLFWYQQALGQGPEFLTYFQNEAQLDKSGLPSDRFFAERPEGSVSTLKIQRTQQEDSAVYLCASSFAGLGEQFFGPGTRLTVL.

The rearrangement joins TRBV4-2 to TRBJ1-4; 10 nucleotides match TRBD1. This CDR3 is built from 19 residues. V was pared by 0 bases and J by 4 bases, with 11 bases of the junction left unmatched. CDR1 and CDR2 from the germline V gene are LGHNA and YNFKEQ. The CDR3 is CASSQDSGGQGLSNEKLFF. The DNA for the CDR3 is TGTGCCAGCAGCCAAGACAGTGGGGGACAGGGGTTGAGTAATGAAAAACTGTTTTTT.

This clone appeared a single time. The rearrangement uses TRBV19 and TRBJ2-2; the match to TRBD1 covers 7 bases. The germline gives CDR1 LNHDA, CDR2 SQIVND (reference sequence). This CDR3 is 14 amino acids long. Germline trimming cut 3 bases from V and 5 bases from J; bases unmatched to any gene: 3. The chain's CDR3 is CASSIDRETGELFF. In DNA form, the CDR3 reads TGTGCCAGTAGTATCGACAGGGAGACCGGGGAGCTGTTTTTT.

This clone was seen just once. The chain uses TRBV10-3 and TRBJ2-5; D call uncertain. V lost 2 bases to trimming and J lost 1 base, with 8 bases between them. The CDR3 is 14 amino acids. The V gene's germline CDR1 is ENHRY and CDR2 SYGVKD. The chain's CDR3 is CAISEADGQETQYF. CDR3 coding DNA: TGTGCCATCAGTGAGGCGGACGGCCAAGAGACCCAGTACTTC.

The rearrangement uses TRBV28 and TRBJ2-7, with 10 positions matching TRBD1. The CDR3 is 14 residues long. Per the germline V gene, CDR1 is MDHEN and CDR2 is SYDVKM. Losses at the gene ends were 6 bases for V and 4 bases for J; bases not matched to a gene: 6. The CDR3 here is CASRRDRGEYEQYF. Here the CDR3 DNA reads TGTGCCAGCAGGAGGGACAGGGGCGAATACGAGCAGTACTTC.

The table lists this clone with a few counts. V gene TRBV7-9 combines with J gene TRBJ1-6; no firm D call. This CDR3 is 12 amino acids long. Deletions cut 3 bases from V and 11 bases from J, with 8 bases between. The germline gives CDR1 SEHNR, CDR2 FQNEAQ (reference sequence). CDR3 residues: CASSFLGTPLHF. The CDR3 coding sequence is TGTGCCAGCAGCTTTTTGGGAACACCCCTCCACTTT. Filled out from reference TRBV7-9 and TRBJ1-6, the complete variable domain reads DTGVSQNPRHKITKRGQNVTFRCDPISEHNRLYWYRQTLGQGPEFLTYFQNEAQLEKSRLLSDRFSAERPKGSFSTLEIQRTEQGDSAMYLCASSFLGTPLHFGNGTRLTVT.

CDR3 in amino acids: CASSQDFGRPGEQFF. In DNA, the CDR3 is TGTGCCAGCAGCCAAGATTTTGGCAGACCCGGTGAGCAGTTCTTC. The J gene is TRBJ2-1, the V gene TRBV4-2; D gene unclear. V was clipped by 0 bases and J by 9 bases, with 15 bases between them. The CDR3 extends over 15 amino acids. From germline, CDR1 is LGHNA and CDR2 YNFKEQ.

CDR3 protein: CASSLGQVQEKLFF. The CDR3 coding sequence is TGTGCCAGCAGCTTAGGGCAGGTACAGGAAAAACTGTTTTTT. The chain joins TRBV7-9 to TRBJ1-4; the D is unclear. This CDR3 is 14 amino acids long. Trimming left V 1 base short and J 8 bases short, with 11 bases between. Germline loops: CDR1 SEHNR, CDR2 FQNEAQ (reference sequence).

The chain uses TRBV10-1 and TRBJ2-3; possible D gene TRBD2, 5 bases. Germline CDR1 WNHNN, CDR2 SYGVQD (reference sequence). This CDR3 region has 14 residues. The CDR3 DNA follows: TGCGCGGTCAACGTGGAGCGGAACACAGATACGCAGTATTTT. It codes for CAVNVERNTDTQYF.

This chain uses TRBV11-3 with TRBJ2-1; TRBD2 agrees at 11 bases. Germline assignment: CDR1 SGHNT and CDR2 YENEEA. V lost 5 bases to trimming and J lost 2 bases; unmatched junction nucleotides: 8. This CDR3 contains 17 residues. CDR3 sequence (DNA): TGTGCCAGCAGCACCTTCTTACTAGCGGGAGCCTACAATGAGCAGTTCTTC. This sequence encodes CASSTFLLAGAYNEQFF.